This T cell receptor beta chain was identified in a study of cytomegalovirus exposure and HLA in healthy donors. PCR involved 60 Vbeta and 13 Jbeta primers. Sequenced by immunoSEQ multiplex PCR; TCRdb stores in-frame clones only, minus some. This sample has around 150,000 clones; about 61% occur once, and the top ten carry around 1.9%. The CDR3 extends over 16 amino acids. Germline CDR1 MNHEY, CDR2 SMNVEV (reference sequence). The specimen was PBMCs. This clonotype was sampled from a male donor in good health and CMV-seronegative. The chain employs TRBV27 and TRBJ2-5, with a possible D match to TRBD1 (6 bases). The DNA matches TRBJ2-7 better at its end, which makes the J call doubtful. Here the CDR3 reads CASSPRPPVQGYEQYF. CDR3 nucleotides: TGTGCCAGCAGTCCGAGACCCCCAGTACAGGGCTACGAGCAGTACTTC.